These T cell receptor beta chains were read from a single sample in a study of T cell repertoires in cytomegalovirus infection. TCRdb fed the reads into MiXCR, producing one record per CDR3 protein. The sample records approximately 500,000 distinct CDR3 sequences, 16% being singletons. Sequencing was carried out using CD8+ T cells from PBMCs. All receptors derive from a human donor in good health (CMV status not recorded). Some clones in this sample may be carry-over from other donors' samples. The CDR3 runs from the conserved cysteine through the conserved F or W. The order of the fields is clone size, D gene, J gene, V gene, CDR3 protein, CDR3 DNA. A D gene is named only where the DNA matches it firmly. Rows give clone size only sometimes, using once, few, many, or a class for an expanded clone.

clone_size: NA
d_call: NA
j_call: TRBJ2-3
v_call: TRBV6-6
cdr3_aa: CASMGSSTDTQYF
cdr3_nt: TGTGCCAGCATGGGCAGTAGCACAGATACGCAGTATTTT

clone_size: NA
d_call: NA
j_call: TRBJ2-7
v_call: TRBV5-5
cdr3_aa: CASNLQGYYEQYF
cdr3_nt: TGTGCCAGCAACCTTCAGGGGTACTACGAGCAGTACTTC

clone_size: many
d_call: NA
j_call: TRBJ1-1
v_call: TRBV12-5
cdr3_aa: CATNSGDTEAFF
cdr3_nt: TGTGCTACCAATTCGGGGGACACTGAAGCTTTCTTT

clone_size: few
d_call: TRBD2
j_call: TRBJ2-1
v_call: TRBV19
cdr3_aa: CASSMGLAGGPDEQFF
cdr3_nt: TGTGCCAGTAGTATGGGACTAGCGGGAGGGCCGGATGAGCAGTTCTTC

clone_size: NA
d_call: NA
j_call: TRBJ2-1
v_call: TRBV6-6
cdr3_aa: CASRFGNEQFF
cdr3_nt: TGTGCCAGCAGATTCGGCAATGAGCAGTTCTTC

clone_size: many
d_call: NA
j_call: TRBJ1-5
v_call: TRBV6-1
cdr3_aa: CASSPPRAGQIQPQHF
cdr3_nt: TGTGCCAGCAGTCCTCCCCGGGCGGGGCAGATTCAGCCCCAGCATTTT

clone_size: many
d_call: NA
j_call: TRBJ1-2
v_call: TRBV28
cdr3_aa: CASSILLGGALDGYTF
cdr3_nt: TGTGCCAGCAGTATTTTACTTGGTGGGGCTTTAGATGGCTACACCTTC

clone_size: NA
d_call: NA
j_call: TRBJ2-1
v_call: TRBV11-3
cdr3_aa: CASSWKDNEQFF
cdr3_nt: TGTGCCAGCAGCTGGAAAGACAATGAGCAGTTCTTC

clone_size: many
d_call: TRBD2
j_call: TRBJ2-7
v_call: TRBV12-3/TRBV12-4
cdr3_aa: CASSSMGEGPYEQYF
cdr3_nt: TGTGCCAGCAGTTCTATGGGGGAGGGCCCCTACGAGCAGTACTTC

clone_size: many
d_call: NA
j_call: TRBJ1-2
v_call: TRBV28
cdr3_aa: CASSLGRRQYGYTF
cdr3_nt: TGTGCCAGCAGTTTGGGCCGCCGGCAATATGGCTACACCTTC